Presented here are 30 T cell receptor beta chains from one specimen sequenced in a study of blood T cell repertoires in COVID-19. Using immunoSEQ multiplex PCR, the repertoire was profiled, and TCRdb retains in-frame clones only, with some absent. The sample has roughly 150,000 clones; around 80% are singletons. Sequencing input: PBMCs or T cells enriched from blood (not recorded which). Receptor source: a man in his 70s who had been exposed to COVID-19.

CDR3 DNA: TGTGCCAGCAGCTTAGCGAGTTTGAGTATTGACACTGAAGCTTTCTTT. This encodes CASSLASLSIDTEAFF. The rearrangement joins TRBV7-9 to TRBJ1-1; D not resolved. Germline CDR1 and CDR2: SEHNR and FQNEAQ (reference sequence). V gave up 0 bases and J gave up 3 bases, with 14 bases separating them. This CDR3 comprises 16 residues. Together with reference TRBV7-9 and TRBJ1-1, the CDR3 gives the full variable domain: DTGVSQNPRHKITKRGQNVTFRCDPISEHNRLYWYRQTLGQGPEFLTYFQNEAQLEKSRLLSDRFSAERPKGSFSTLEIQRTEQGDSAMYLCASSLASLSIDTEAFFGQGTRLTVV.

The genes are TRBV27 and TRBJ2-7; TRBD1 is a possible D gene (6 bases). Trimming pared 5 bases from V and 4 bases from J, leaving 18 bases between. Germline V gene data show CDR1 as MNHEY and CDR2 as SMNVEV (reference sequence). This CDR3 region has 15 residues. CDR3 in amino acids: CASSLKGTNSYEQYF. In DNA form, the CDR3 reads TGTGCCAGCAGTCTCAAGGGGACAAACAGTTACGAGCAGTACTTC.

This chain links TRBV29-1 with TRBJ2-3, with 9 bases aligning to TRBD2. V lost 5 bases and J lost 3; bases outside the gene matches: 6. CDR3 size: 14 residues. Germline V gene sequence: CDR1 SQVTM, CDR2 ANQGSEA. The chain's CDR3 is CSVKRGGATDTQYF. The CDR3 nucleotides read TGCAGCGTTAAACGCGGGGGGGCAACAGATACGCAGTATTTT.

This rearrangement joins TRBV2 to TRBJ2-7; 9 bases match TRBD1. The ends lost 8 bases at V and 7 bases at J; junction bases unmatched: 9. CDR1 SNHLY and CDR2 FYNNEI come from the germline V gene. CDR3 size: 13 residues. The CDR3 bases are TGTGCCAGCTTCGGGGACAGGGTGGGAGAGCAGTACTTC. This translates into CASFGDRVGEQYF.

The chain combines TRBV3-1 (or the pseudogene TRBV3-2) with TRBJ1-2; D not certain. CDR1 and CDR2 (germline): LGHDT, YNNKEL (reference sequence). This CDR3 comprises 14 residues. Trimming cost V 5 bases and J 4 bases, with 14 bases left between them. The CDR3 DNA follows: TGTGCCAGCAGCGTCGGCCCGACGGGCTATGGCTACACCTTC. Translating gives CASSVGPTGYGYTF.

This chain connects TRBV11-2 to TRBJ1-4; D remains ambiguous. This CDR3 spans 13 amino acids. Germline lookup yields CDR1 SGHAT and CDR2 FQNNGV. Trimming removed 0 bases from V and 13 bases from J, with 12 bases in between. The chain's CDR3 is CASSLDLGLGLFF. For the CDR3, the DNA is TGTGCCAGCAGCTTAGATCTTGGGCTCGGACTGTTTTTT. The whole variable domain, filled in from reference TRBV11-2 and TRBJ1-4, reads EAGVAQSPRYKIIEKRQSVAFWCNPISGHATLYWYQQILGQGPKLLIQFQNNGVVDDSQLPKDRFSAERLKGVDSTLKIQPAKLEDSAVYLCASSLDLGLGLFFGSGTQLSVL.

For the CDR3, the DNA is TGTGCCAGCAGCACAGGGGGTCCTACGAACACCGGGGAGCTGTTTTTT. It yields the protein CASSTGGPTNTGELFF. The chain is built from TRBV21-1 and TRBJ2-2; TRBD1 was called by the table and not checked on the DNA. TRBV21-1 is marked as a pseudogene. This CDR3 comprises 16 residues.

The V gene is TRBV2, the J gene TRBJ2-7; D gene ambiguous. Germline values: CDR1 SNHLY, CDR2 FYNNEI. The CDR3 has 11 amino acids. Between the trimmed V and J ends, which lost 4 bases and 6 bases, there was a span of 7 bases. The CDR3 reads CASSVESEQYF. The CDR3 DNA reads as TGTGCCAGCAGTGTCGAGAGCGAGCAGTACTTC. Full variable domain (outside the CDR3, taken from reference TRBV2 and TRBJ2-7): EPEVTQTPSHQVTQMGQEVILRCVPISNHLYFYWYRQILGQKVEFLVSFYNNEISEKSEIFDDQFSVERPDGSNFTLKIRSTKLEDSAMYFCASSVESEQYFGPGTRLTVT.

The rearrangement joins TRBV27 to TRBJ1-2; the D is unclear. CDR1 is MNHEY and CDR2 is SMNVEV in the germline V gene (reference sequence). This CDR3 has 17 amino acids. With 2 bases removed from V and 4 bases from J, the gap between germline ends came to 20 bases. The chain's CDR3 is CASSLLSGQASSYGYTF. The CDR3 nucleotides are TGTGCCAGCAGTTTACTTAGCGGGCAGGCCTCTTCCTATGGCTACACCTTC.

The chain links TRBV5-1 to TRBJ2-5, with 7 bases matching TRBD2. With 5 bases clipped from V and 5 bases from J, the junction kept 9 bases outside the gene matches. The length of the CDR3 is 14 residues. Germline lookup yields CDR1 SGHRS and CDR2 YFSETQ. DNA of the CDR3: TGCGCCAGCAGGGAAGTTGCCGGGAGGGAGACCCAGTACTTC. Translating gives CASREVAGRETQYF. The whole variable domain, filled in from reference TRBV5-1 and TRBJ2-5, reads KAGVTQTPRYLIKTRGQQVTLSCSPISGHRSVSWYQQTPGQGLQFLFEYFSETQRNKGNFPGRFSGRQFSNSRSEMNVSTLELGDSALYLCASREVAGRETQYFGPGTRLLVL.

A word on this clone: The same CDR3 can be traced to other DNA sequences in this sample. The CDR3: CASSPQGRETQYF. In nucleotides, the CDR3 is TGTGCCAGCAGTCCGCAAGGCAGGGAGACCCAGTACTTC. J is TRBJ2-5 and V is TRBV12-3 or TRBV12-4; D gene unclear. The CDR3 has 13 amino acids. V lost 5 bases to trimming and J lost 5 bases, with 12 bases between them.

This sequence joins TRBV14 and TRBJ1-6; 9 bases are a match to TRBD1. The germline V gene has CDR1 SGHDN and CDR2 FVKESK. The CDR3 consists of 15 residues. Trimming at V came to 1 base and at J to 13 bases, leaving 8 bases not matched to a gene. The CDR3 DNA reads TGTGCCAGCAGCCAAGGTAGAACAGGGGGCAATCCCCTCCACTTT. Its translation is CASSQGRTGGNPLHF.

The chain has TRBV12-3 or TRBV12-4 and TRBJ2-3, with a tentative D call TRBD2 (5 bases). V was clipped by 5 bases and J by 10 bases, with 16 bases between them. CDR3 length: 13 amino acids. The CDR3, as DNA: TGTGCCAGCAGTCGCGCGACGCTCGGGGCGCAGTATTTT. Residues: CASSRATLGAQYF.

V usage is TRBV2 and J usage is TRBJ1-2; D possibly corresponds to TRBD1 (5 bases). Germline values: CDR1 SNHLY, CDR2 FYNNEI. This CDR3 is 14 amino acids long. The V end lost 2 bases, the J end lost 8 bases, and 15 bases lay between the germline ends. CDR3 region: CASSERQGGRGYTF. Here the CDR3 DNA reads TGTGCCAGCAGTGAACGTCAGGGAGGTAGAGGCTACACCTTC.

The gene calls are TRBV18 and TRBJ1-1; D is possibly TRBD1 (6 bases). There are 17 residues in the CDR3. Germline V gives CDR1 KGHSH, CDR2 LQKENI. The V end was cut by 3 bases, the J end by 1 base, with 18 bases between. CDR3 coding DNA: TGTGCCAGCTCACCCCTAACAGGGTACACACAGAACACTGAAGCTTTCTTT. Protein product: CASSPLTGYTQNTEAFF. The full variable domain, rest sourced from reference TRBV18 and TRBJ1-1, is NAGVMQNPRHLVRRRGQEARLRCSPMKGHSHVYWYRQLPEEGLKFMVYLQKENIIDESGMPKERFSAEFPKEGPSILRIQQVVRGDSAAYFCASSPLTGYTQNTEAFFGQGTRLTVV.

The rearrangement uses TRBV19 and TRBJ1-1; D might be TRBD1 (5 bases). Per germline, CDR1 LNHDA and CDR2 SQIVND (reference sequence). The CDR3 has 15 amino acids. V lost 5 bases to trimming and J lost 6 bases, with 19 bases between them. The CDR3 DNA reads as TGTGCCAGTAGTTCCTCTGCTACCGGGGGGGCTGAAGCTTTCTTT. Amino acids: CASSSSATGGAEAFF.

V usage is TRBV18 and J usage is TRBJ2-6; D uncertain. The length of the CDR3 is 14 residues. Trimming shortened V by 3 bases and J by 3 bases, and 6 bases separated the two germline ends. CDR1 is KGHSH and CDR2 is LQKENI in the germline V gene. The CDR3 reads CASSPLGGANVLTF. The CDR3 DNA follows: TGTGCCAGCTCACCCCTCGGTGGGGCCAACGTCCTGACTTTC.

The CDR3 DNA reads TGTGCCAGCAGTGAGGTTATGAACACTGAAGCTTTCTTT. Translation gives CASSEVMNTEAFF. J is TRBJ1-1 and V is TRBV28; D remains ambiguous. The CDR3 contains 13 residues. Between the trimmed V and J ends, which lost 5 bases and 0 bases, there was a span of 7 bases. CDR1 is MDHEN and CDR2 is SYDVKM in the germline V gene.

In DNA, the CDR3 is TGTGCCAGCTCACCACGGGGCGTATACAATGAGCAGTTCTTC. This encodes CASSPRGVYNEQFF. The chain employs TRBV18 and TRBJ2-1, with D possibly TRBD1 on 5 matching bases. Trimming shortened V by 1 base and J by 4 bases, and 8 bases separated the two germline ends. The V gene's germline CDR1 is KGHSH and CDR2 LQKENI. The CDR3 length is 14 residues. The whole variable domain, remainder taken from reference TRBV18 and TRBJ2-1, is NAGVMQNPRHLVRRRGQEARLRCSPMKGHSHVYWYRQLPEEGLKFMVYLQKENIIDESGMPKERFSAEFPKEGPSILRIQQVVRGDSAAYFCASSPRGVYNEQFFGPGTRLTVL.

The genes are TRBV20-1 and TRBJ2-1; TRBD2 agrees at 10 bases. From germline, CDR1 is DFQATT and CDR2 SNEGSKA (reference sequence). The trim removed 3 bases at V and 4 bases at J, leaving 3 bases unmatched. The CDR3 extends over 14 amino acids. The CDR3 sequence: CSASPSGSYNEQFF. The CDR3 bases are TGCAGTGCTAGTCCTAGCGGGAGTTACAATGAGCAGTTCTTC.

The chain couples TRBV24-1 to TRBJ2-1; D is possibly TRBD2 (5 bases). The CDR3 consists of 17 residues. V was trimmed by 4 bases and J by 7 bases, leaving 22 bases between them. Looked up from germline, CDR1 is KGHDR and CDR2 is SFDVKD. The CDR3 loop is CATSDSSFTGNGNEQFF. CDR3 coding DNA: TGTGCCACCAGTGACTCTTCCTTCACGGGAAATGGAAATGAGCAGTTCTTC.

This rearrangement joins TRBV19 to TRBJ1-6; perhaps TRBD1 as D (6 bases). The CDR3 has 15 amino acids. Trimming left V 3 bases short and J 6 bases short, with 12 bases between. Germline assignment: CDR1 LNHDA and CDR2 SQIVND (reference sequence). Written as DNA, the CDR3 is TGTGCCAGTAGTATGGGGGCGTCTATTAATTCACCCCTCCACTTT. It specifies CASSMGASINSPLHF.

This clone was seen only once. The chain links TRBV7-2 to TRBJ2-7; D unresolved. This CDR3 has 14 residues. Germline lookup yields CDR1 SGHTA and CDR2 FQGNSA. V was clipped by 4 bases and J by 2 bases, with 12 bases between them. Written as DNA, the CDR3 is TGTGCCAGCAGCTCTGGCACCCTGACCTACGAGCAGTACTTC. Amino acids: CASSSGTLTYEQYF.

J is TRBJ1-1 and V is TRBV11-2; a possible D gene is TRBD1 (6 bases). The CDR3 covers 15 residues. V dropped 4 bases and J dropped 5 bases, with 17 bases sitting between them. CDR1 and CDR2 (germline): SGHAT, FQNNGV. The CDR3: CASSYTRRGWTEAFF. DNA of the CDR3: TGTGCCAGCAGCTATACTCGTAGGGGGTGGACTGAAGCTTTCTTT.

V gene TRBV6-2 or TRBV6-3 combines with J gene TRBJ2-2; 13 bases line up with TRBD2. Trimming took 5 bases from V and 3 from J; bases not matched to a gene: 6. Germline lookup yields CDR1 MNHEY and CDR2 SVGEGT. The CDR3 runs 17 residues. The CDR3 region has the DNA TGTGCCAGCAGTCTACTAGCGGGGGGGCCATACACCGGGGAGCTGTTTTTT. It yields the protein CASSLLAGGPYTGELFF.

This chain uses TRBV7-6 with TRBJ1-1; weak D call: TRBD1 (6 bases). V was clipped by 1 base and J by 0 bases, with 15 bases between them. The germline CDR1 and CDR2 sequences are SGHVS and FNYEAQ. This CDR3 has 17 residues. The CDR3 DNA sequence: TGTGCCAGCAGCTTAGTATATGGGGACACCCTGAACACTGAAGCTTTCTTT. Translated: CASSLVYGDTLNTEAFF.

The CDR3 DNA follows: TGTGCCAGCAGTGAATCGCGTCGGAACACTGAAGCTTTCTTT. As protein: CASSESRRNTEAFF. The chain recombines TRBV6-1 with TRBJ1-1; no reliable D call. There are 14 residues in the CDR3. The germline gives CDR1 MNHNS, CDR2 SASEGT. V lost 2 bases and J 1 base, leaving 8 bases between the germline ends.

The chain uses TRBV6-5 and TRBJ1-5; the match to TRBD1 covers 7 bases. With V trimmed by 3 bases and J by 7 bases, 6 bases remained unmatched. Germline CDR1 is MNHEY and CDR2 is SVGAGI. The CDR3 is 14 residues long. For the CDR3, the DNA is TGTGCCAGCAGTTATTACAGGGGAGACCAGCCCCAGCATTTT. Translating gives CASSYYRGDQPQHF.

Only one count was recorded for this clone. This chain joins TRBV7-8 and TRBJ2-4; perhaps TRBD1 as D (6 bases). The CDR3 spans 13 residues. The V end lost 2 bases, the J end lost 7 bases, and 9 bases lay between the germline ends. Germline loops: CDR1 SGHVS, CDR2 FQNEAQ. Here the CDR3 reads CASSLLQGNIQYF. CDR3 in DNA: TGTGCCAGCAGCTTACTTCAGGGGAACATTCAGTACTTC.

The V and J genes are TRBV9 and TRBJ1-3, with D unclear. This CDR3 is built from 12 residues. CDR1 is SGDLS, CDR2 YYNGEE, per germline. Trimming left V 7 bases short and J 2 bases short, with 7 bases between. CDR3 in amino acids: CASRSAGNTIYF. The CDR3 region has the DNA TGTGCCAGCCGGTCCGCTGGAAACACCATATATTTT.